This T cell receptor beta chain was sequenced in a study of shared clonotypes between healthy human individuals (dated by TCRdb to 2018 to 2020). Turning to the overall study: The cohort included a few men and a couple of women between 18 and 49 years of age. For each donor, three plates each were used for CD4 naive and CD4 memory, two plates were used for CD8 naive, and one plate was used for CD8 memory. To estimate repertoire size and how much clonotype sharing occurs between individuals, the study deeply sequenced the blood TCR repertoires of five healthy adults. Different laboratories and diverse techniques were used to prepare libraries and sequence TCR repertoires, to increase sequencing depth and limit assay-specific biases. Between about 0.85 and 9.5 billion PBMCs per donor were obtained by leukapheresis. Study-wide conclusions, independent of this receptor: Estimated clonotype richness was generally larger for naive than for memory subsets. Sampling was restricted to blood, and TCR repertoires in tissue are likely to differ from TCR repertoires in blood. Pairwise subsampling indicated that sequencing depth was expected to affect the degree of clonotype sharing among donors. Because the study included a small number of donors, the genetic and exposure-history diversity represented was limited. Compared with non-shared clonotypes, clonotypes shared by all four sorted-subset donors had higher generation probabilities. Sharing across a handful of donors was observed for around 4.8% of naive CD4, about 4% of naive CD8, over 2% of memory CD4, and about 0.38% of memory CD8 clonotypes. Rarefaction of sorted-subset datasets indicated incomplete sequencing despite the large sequencing depth.

Donors were healthy HIV-negative adults with no recently reported acute infections or vaccinations. Only Caucasian adults living in Nashville, Tennessee, USA were represented among the donors. CD4+ T cells were enriched through magnetic negative selection, after which naive cells were positively selected on CD45RA and the remaining negative fraction served as the memory subset. Blood was obtained by leukapheresis, after which PBMCs were separated by Ficoll-Histopaque density gradient centrifugation and cryopreserved in liquid nitrogen vapor phase. Purity and quantity of every magnetically sorted T cell population were checked by analytical flow cytometry. Genomic DNA was isolated from every sorted fraction and measured by UV absorbance on a Nanodrop 2000c. TCR CDR3 regions were amplified from genomic DNA by multiplex PCR using the deep immunoSEQ assay. Genomic DNA extracted from each cell subset was distributed evenly over all wells of several immunoSEQ 96-well plates, and each plate served as one replicate. For sorted subsets, each replicate PCR was loaded with around 220 ng genomic DNA, equivalent to some 27,000 T cell genomes. The purified libraries were quantified using a Qubit 3.0 fluorometer, sized with a Bioanalyzer 2100, and then quantified again using the KAPA Library Quantification kit. Every immunoSEQ 96-well plate was sequenced on a dedicated single-read 150-cycle Illumina NextSeq 550 flow cell. On the authors' methods: Because only junctional sequences without quality scores were contained in the immunoSEQ output, filtering matching that applied to full-length reads could not be performed. To assign V/J genes and CDR3, sequences were annotated using PyIR, a Python wrapper for IgBLAST v1.9, with IMGT germline references. Reads were removed for weak V/J assignments (E-value above 1e-6), missing CDR3, stop codons, out-of-frame junctions, or ambiguous translated residues. A V3J clonotype was defined by an identical inferred V gene, J gene, and CDR3 amino acid sequence. To compute the percentage overlap between repertoires, the number of shared unique clonotypes was divided by the size of the smaller repertoire. RTK rarefaction, the Chao1 estimator, and Recon v2.1 estimates of unobserved clonotypes were used to assess repertoire richness. Generation probabilities were computed with OLGA for all TCRbeta clonotypes obtained by the gDNA method from several donors. TCRdb retrieved this table from immuneACCESS and kept in-frame rearrangements only. Not all clones are present; in checked studies, unresolved V genes account for under half, and no reason is known for the remainder. The DNA was the basis for D and trimming; V, J and clone size are from that table. This sample is represented by about 1.1 million clones; around three quarters of them were singletons. Roughly 0.57% of the sample is in the top ten clones.

Via the germline V gene, CDR1 is SGHDT and CDR2 YYEEEE. Including cysteine and phenylalanine, the CDR3 has 12 amino acids. Of the read, only the CDR3 DNA is kept; its 36 bases are in frame from base 1. In its sample, this clone was seen once. The clone's antigen remains unknown. One base away there is no much larger clone; base qualities are not given. Material for sequencing was memory CD4+ T cells from PBMCs. The sample's cell subset or site, from its label and the paper: CD45RA-negative fraction. Here the chain combines TRBV5-6 and TRBJ2-5; no confident D gene assignment can be made. Judging by the DNA end, TRBJ2-7 fits better; the J call may be wrong. This receptor was identified in a man younger than 35 in good health. Some clones in this sample may be carry-over from other donors' samples. Here the CDR3 is given as CASSAPGREQYF. In nucleotides, the sequence is TGTGCCAGCAGCGCGCCGGGCCGCGAGCAGTACTTC.